This T cell receptor beta chain was obtained from a study of cytomegalovirus exposure and HLA in healthy donors. Germline lookup yields CDR1 MNHNS and CDR2 SASEGT. V was clipped by 3 bases and J by 7 bases; unmatched bases: 5. This CDR3 contains 14 residues. The PCR was carried out with 60 Vbeta primers and 13 Jbeta primers. The assay was immunoSEQ multiplex PCR, and TCRdb's table has in-frame clones only and misses some. The data contain about 190,000 clones, roughly 78% of them singletons. Only one count was recorded for this clone. The antigen remains unidentified. Whole-study findings and limits: DRB1 showed the most TCR associations and HLA-C the fewest in a later analysis, as rates varied by HLA locus.

The receptor was derived from a boy younger than 18 in good health and CMV-seronegative. The chain employs TRBV6-1 and TRBJ1-2, with 10 bases identical to TRBD1. The specimen sequenced was PBMCs. The CDR3 sequence is CASSDRDRGPGYTF. CDR3 in DNA: TGTGCCAGCAGTGACCGGGACAGGGGACCTGGCTACACCTTC.